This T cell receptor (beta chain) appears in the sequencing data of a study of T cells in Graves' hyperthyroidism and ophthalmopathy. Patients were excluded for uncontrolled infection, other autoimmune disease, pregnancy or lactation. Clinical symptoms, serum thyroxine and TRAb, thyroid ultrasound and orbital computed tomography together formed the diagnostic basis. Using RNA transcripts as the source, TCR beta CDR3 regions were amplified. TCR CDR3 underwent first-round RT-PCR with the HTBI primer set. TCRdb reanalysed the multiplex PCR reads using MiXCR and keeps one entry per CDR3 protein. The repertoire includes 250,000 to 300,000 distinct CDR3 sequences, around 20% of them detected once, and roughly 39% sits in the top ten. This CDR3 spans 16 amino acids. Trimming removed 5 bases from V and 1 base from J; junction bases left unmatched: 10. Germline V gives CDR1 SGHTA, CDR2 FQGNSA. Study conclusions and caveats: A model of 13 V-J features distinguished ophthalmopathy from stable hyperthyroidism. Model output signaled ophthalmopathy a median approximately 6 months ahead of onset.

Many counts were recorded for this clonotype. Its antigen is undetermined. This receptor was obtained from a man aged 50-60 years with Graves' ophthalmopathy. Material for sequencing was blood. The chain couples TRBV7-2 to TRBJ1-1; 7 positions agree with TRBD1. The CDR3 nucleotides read TGTGCCAGCAGCCTTAATCAGGCAGGGGGGAACACTGAAGCTTTCTTT. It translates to CASSLNQAGGNTEAFF.